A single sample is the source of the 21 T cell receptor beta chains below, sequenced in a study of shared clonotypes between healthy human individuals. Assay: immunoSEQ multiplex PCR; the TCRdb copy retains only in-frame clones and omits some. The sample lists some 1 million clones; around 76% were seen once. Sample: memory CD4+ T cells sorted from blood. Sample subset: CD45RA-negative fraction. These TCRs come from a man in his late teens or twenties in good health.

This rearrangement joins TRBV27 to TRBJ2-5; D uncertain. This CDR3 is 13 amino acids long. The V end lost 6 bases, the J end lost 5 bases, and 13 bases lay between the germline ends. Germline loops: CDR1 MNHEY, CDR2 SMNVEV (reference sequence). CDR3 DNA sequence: TGTGCCAGCAGAGCCTTTAAAGGGGAGACCCAGTACTTC. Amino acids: CASRAFKGETQYF.

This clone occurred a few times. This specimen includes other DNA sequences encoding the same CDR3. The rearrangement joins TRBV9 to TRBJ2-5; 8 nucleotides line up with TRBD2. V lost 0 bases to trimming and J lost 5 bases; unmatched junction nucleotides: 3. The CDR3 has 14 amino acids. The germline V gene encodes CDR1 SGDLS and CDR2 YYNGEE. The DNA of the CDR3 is TGTGCCAGCAGCGTAGGGCCTAGCGGGGAGACCCAGTACTTC. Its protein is CASSVGPSGETQYF.

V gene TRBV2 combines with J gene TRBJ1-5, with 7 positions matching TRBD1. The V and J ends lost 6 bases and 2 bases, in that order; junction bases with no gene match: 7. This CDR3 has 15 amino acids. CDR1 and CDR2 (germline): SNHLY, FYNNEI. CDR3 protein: CASRDRDGGNQPQHF. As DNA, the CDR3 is TGTGCCAGCAGAGACAGGGACGGAGGCAATCAGCCCCAGCATTTT.

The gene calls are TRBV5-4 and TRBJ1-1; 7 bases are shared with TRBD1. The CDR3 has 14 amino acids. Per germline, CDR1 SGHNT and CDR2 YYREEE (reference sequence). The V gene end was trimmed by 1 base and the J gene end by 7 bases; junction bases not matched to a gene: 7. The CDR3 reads CASSLTGATDEAFF. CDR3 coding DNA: TGTGCCAGCAGCTTGACAGGGGCGACTGATGAAGCTTTCTTT.

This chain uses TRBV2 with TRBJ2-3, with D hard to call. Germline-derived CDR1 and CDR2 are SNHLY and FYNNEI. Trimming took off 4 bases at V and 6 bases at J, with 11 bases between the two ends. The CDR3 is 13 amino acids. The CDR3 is CASSVYRADTQYF. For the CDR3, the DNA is TGTGCCAGCAGTGTATACCGGGCCGATACGCAGTATTTT.

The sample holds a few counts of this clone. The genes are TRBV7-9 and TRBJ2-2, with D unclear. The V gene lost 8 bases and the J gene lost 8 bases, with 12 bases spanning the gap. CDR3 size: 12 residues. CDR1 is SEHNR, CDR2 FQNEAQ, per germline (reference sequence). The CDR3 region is CASLTETGELFF. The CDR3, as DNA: TGTGCCAGCCTGACGGAAACGGGGGAGCTGTTTTTT.

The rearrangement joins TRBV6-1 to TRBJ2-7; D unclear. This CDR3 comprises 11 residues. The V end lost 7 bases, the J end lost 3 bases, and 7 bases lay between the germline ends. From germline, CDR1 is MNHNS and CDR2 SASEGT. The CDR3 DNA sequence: TGTGCCAGCAAAAAGAGCTACGAGCAGTACTTC. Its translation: CASKKSYEQYF.

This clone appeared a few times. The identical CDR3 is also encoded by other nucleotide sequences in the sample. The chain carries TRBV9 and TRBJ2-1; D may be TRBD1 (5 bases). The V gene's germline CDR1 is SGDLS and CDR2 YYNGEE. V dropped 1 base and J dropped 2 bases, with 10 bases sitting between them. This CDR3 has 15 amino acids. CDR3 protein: CASSVQGGAYNEQFF. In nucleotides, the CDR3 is TGTGCCAGCAGCGTACAGGGCGGCGCCTACAATGAGCAGTTCTTC.

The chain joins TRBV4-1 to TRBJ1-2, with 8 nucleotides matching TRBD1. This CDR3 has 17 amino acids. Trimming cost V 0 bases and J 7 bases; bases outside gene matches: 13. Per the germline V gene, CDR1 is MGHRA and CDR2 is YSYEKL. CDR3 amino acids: CASSQDSSTQGVFGYTF. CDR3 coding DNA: TGCGCCAGCAGCCAAGATAGCTCTACACAGGGGGTCTTTGGCTACACCTTC.

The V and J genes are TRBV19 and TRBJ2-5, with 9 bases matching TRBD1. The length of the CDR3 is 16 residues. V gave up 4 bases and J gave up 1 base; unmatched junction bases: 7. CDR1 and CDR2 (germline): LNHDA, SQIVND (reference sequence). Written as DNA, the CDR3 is TGTGCCAGTAGTAGGACAGGGGCTACTTTCCAAGAGACCCAGTACTTC. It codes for CASSRTGATFQETQYF.

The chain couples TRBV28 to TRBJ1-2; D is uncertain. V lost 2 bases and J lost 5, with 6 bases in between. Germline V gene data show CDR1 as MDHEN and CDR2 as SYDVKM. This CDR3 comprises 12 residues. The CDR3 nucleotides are TGTGCCAGCAGTTTAAGAGCATATGGCTACACCTTC. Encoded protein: CASSLRAYGYTF.

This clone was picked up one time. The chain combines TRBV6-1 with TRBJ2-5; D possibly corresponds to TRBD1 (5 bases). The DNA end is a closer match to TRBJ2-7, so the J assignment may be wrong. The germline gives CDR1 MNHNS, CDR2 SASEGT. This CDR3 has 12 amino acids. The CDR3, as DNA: TGTGCCACCCGACAGAGCTCCTACGAGCAGTACTTC. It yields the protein CATRQSSYEQYF.

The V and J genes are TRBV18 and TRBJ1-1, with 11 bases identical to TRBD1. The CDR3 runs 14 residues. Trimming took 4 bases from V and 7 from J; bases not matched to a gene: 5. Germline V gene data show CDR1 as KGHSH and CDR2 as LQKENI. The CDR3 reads CASSLGQGAIEAFF. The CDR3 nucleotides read TGTGCCAGCTCACTCGGACAGGGGGCAATTGAAGCTTTCTTT.

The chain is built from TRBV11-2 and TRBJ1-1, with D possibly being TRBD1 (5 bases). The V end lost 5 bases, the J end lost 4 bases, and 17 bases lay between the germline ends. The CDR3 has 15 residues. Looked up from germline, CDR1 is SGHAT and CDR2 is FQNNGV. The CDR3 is CASSPSVGRLTEAFF. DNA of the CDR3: TGTGCCAGCAGCCCATCGGTGGGACGTCTCACTGAAGCTTTCTTT.

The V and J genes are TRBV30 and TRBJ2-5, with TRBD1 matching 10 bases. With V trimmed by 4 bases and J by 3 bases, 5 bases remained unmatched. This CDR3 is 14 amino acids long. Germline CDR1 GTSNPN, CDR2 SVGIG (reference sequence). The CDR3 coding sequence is TGTGCCTGGATCCCGGGACAGGGGAAAGAGACCCAGTACTTC. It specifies CAWIPGQGKETQYF.

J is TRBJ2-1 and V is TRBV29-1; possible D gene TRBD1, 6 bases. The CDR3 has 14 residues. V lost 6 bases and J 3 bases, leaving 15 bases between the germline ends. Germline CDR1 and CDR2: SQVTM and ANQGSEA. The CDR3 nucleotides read TGCAGCGTCCAAAGGGGGACCCTCTACAATGAGCAGTTCTTC. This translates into CSVQRGTLYNEQFF.

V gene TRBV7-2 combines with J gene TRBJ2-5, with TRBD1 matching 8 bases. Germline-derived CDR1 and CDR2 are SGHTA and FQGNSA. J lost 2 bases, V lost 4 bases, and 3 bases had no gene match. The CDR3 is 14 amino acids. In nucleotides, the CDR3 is TGTGCCAGCAGCTCGGGACAGGAGCAAGAGACCCAGTACTTC. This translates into CASSSGQEQETQYF. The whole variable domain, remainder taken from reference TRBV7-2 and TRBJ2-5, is GAGVSQSPSNKVTEKGKDVELRCDPISGHTALYWYRQSLGQGLEFLIYFQGNSAPDKSGLPSDRFSAERTGGSVSTLTIQRTQQEDSAVYLCASSSGQEQETQYFGPGTRLLVL.

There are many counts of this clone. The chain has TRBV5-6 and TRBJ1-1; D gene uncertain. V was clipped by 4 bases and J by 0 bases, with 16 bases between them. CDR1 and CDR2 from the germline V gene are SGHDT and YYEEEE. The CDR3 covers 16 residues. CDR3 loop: CASSAFPSMLNTEAFF. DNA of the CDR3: TGTGCCAGCAGCGCCTTCCCGTCGATGTTGAACACTGAAGCTTTCTTT.

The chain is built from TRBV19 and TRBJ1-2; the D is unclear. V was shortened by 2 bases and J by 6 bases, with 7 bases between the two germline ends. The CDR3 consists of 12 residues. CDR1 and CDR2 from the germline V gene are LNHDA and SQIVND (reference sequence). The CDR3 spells CASSITWNGYTF. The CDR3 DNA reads TGTGCCAGTAGTATAACCTGGAATGGCTACACCTTC.

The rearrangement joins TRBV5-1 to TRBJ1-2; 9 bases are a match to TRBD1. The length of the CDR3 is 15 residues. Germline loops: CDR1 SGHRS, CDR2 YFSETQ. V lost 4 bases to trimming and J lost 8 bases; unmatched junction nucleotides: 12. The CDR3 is CASSGSGQGPRGYTF. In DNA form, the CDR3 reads TGCGCCAGCAGCGGATCGGGACAGGGCCCTCGGGGCTACACCTTC.

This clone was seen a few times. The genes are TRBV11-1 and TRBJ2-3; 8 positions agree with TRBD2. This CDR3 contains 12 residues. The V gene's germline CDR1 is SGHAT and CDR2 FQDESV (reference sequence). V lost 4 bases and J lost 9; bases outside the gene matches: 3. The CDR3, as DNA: TGTGCCAGCAGCTCAGCGGGGGTAACGCAGTATTTT. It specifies CASSSAGVTQYF. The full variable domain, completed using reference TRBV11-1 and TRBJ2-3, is EAEVAQSPRYKITEKSQAVAFWCDPISGHATLYWYRQILGQGPELLVQFQDESVVDDSQLPKDRFSAERLKGVDSTLKIQPAELGDSAMYLCASSSAGVTQYFGPGTRLTVL.